This T cell receptor (beta chain) was sequenced in a study of cytomegalovirus exposure and HLA in healthy donors. Healthy bone marrow donors supplied every sample. V gave up 6 bases and J gave up 5 bases, with 14 bases separating them. Germline V gives CDR1 SGHDT, CDR2 YYEEEE. The CDR3 has 13 amino acids. Researchers ran the PCR with 60 Vbeta and 13 Jbeta primers. The method was immunoSEQ multiplex PCR; TCRdb's version includes in-frame clones alone and lacks a portion of them. The repertoire has 95,000 to 150,000 clones, approximately 72% of them found once; the top ten carry just under 8.5%. This chain connects TRBV5-6 to TRBJ2-5; D unclear. This TCR derives from a middle-aged woman in good health and CMV-seropositive. The sequenced sample was PBMCs. In DNA form, the CDR3 reads TGTGCCAGCACCTCCTGGGCGCCGGAGACCCAGTACTTC. Encoded protein: CASTSWAPETQYF.